Shown below are 10 T cell receptor beta chains from a single sample sequenced in a study of human T cells and chemical hapten exposure. TCRdb re-called the RACE reads with MiXCR, one entry per CDR3 protein. This sample has approximately 73,000 distinct CDR3 sequences, with 10% found just once. Sample time point: patch test 1, 2 weeks after DPC sensitization. Documented treatment: therapeutic diphenylcyclopropenone sensitization with weekly scalp DPC. The sequencing here drew on whole blood, taken in connection with sensitization to the hapten diphenylcyclopropenone (DPC). All receptors derive from a woman aged 45-65 years with alopecia areata. Some clones in this sample may be carry-over from other donors' samples.

The chain recombines TRBV6-2 or TRBV6-3 with TRBJ2-1, with TRBD2 identical over 11 bases. V was pared by 4 bases and J by 9 bases, with 5 bases of the junction left unmatched. This CDR3 spans 14 amino acids. Germline V lookup: CDR1 MNHEY, CDR2 SVGEGT. CDR3: CASSSLTSGVEQFF. In nucleotides, the CDR3 is TGTGCCAGCAGTTCCCTGACTAGCGGGGTTGAGCAGTTCTTC.

Turning to this clonotype: A much larger clone sits a single nucleotide away, making a read error possible. This sequence joins TRBV7-2 and TRBJ2-1, with D possibly TRBD2 on 5 matching bases. Per germline, CDR1 SGHTA and CDR2 FQGNSA. The CDR3 has 13 amino acids. V gave up 4 bases and J gave up 9 bases, with 13 bases separating them. The CDR3 sequence: CASSYPTRSEQFF. The CDR3 bases are TGTGCCAGCAGCTACCCAACTAGGAGTGAGCAGTTCTTC.

In its sample, this clonotype was seen many times. The V gene is TRBV12-3 or TRBV12-4, the J gene TRBJ1-4; 8 nucleotides line up with TRBD1. V was clipped by 5 bases and J by 8 bases; unmatched bases: 10. The CDR3 contains 15 residues. CDR3 DNA sequence: TGTGCCAGCAGTCACCGCAGGGGGCGGAAAGAAAAACTGTTTTTT. As protein: CASSHRRGRKEKLFF.

This clonotype was detected once. The chain couples TRBV7-2 to TRBJ2-7, with 8 bases identical to TRBD2. Germline-derived CDR1 and CDR2 are SGHTA and FQGNSA. The trim removed 4 bases at V and 4 bases at J, leaving 3 bases unmatched. CDR3 size: 13 residues. CDR3 nucleotides: TGTGCCAGCAGCTGGCGGGAGGATTACGAGCAGTACTTC. This gives the protein CASSWREDYEQYF.

The chain employs TRBV29-1 and TRBJ2-5, with 8 bases that match TRBD1. After removal of 6 bases from V and 2 bases from J, the junction contained 14 bases not matched to a gene. The CDR3 has 16 residues. The germline CDR1 and CDR2 sequences are SQVTM and ANQGSEA. CDR3 loop: CSVSGQGPPGQETQYF. CDR3 in DNA: TGCAGCGTCTCCGGACAGGGCCCCCCTGGGCAAGAGACCCAGTACTTC.

This chain connects TRBV28 to TRBJ1-1; D ambiguous. This CDR3 region has 13 residues. Germline CDR1 and CDR2: MDHEN and SYDVKM. The V end was cut by 2 bases, the J end by 0 bases, with 4 bases between. This CDR3 reads CASSLPVNTEAFF. CDR3 bases: TGTGCCAGCAGTTTACCAGTGAACACTGAAGCTTTCTTT.

This clonotype was picked up a small number of times. V is TRBV6-5 and J is TRBJ2-1; D is perhaps TRBD2 (5 bases). The V and J ends lost 7 bases and 7 bases respectively, with 23 bases between them. CDR1 MNHEY and CDR2 SVGAGI come from the germline V gene. The CDR3 is made up of 16 amino acids. DNA for the CDR3: TGTGCCAGCAAACTAAAGGTACAACCCTCGGGAAATGAGCAGTTCTTC. Encoded protein: CASKLKVQPSGNEQFF.

This chain uses TRBV20-1 with TRBJ1-1, with D possibly matching TRBD1 (5 bases). The CDR3 is 14 residues long. In germline, CDR1 is DFQATT, CDR2 SNEGSKA (reference sequence). Trimming pared 7 bases from V and 6 bases from J, leaving 21 bases between. CDR3: CSVRPGGGRPEAFF. Here the CDR3 DNA reads TGCAGTGTCAGACCTGGTGGGGGGAGGCCTGAAGCTTTCTTT.

The rearrangement uses TRBV18 and TRBJ1-3; D perhaps matches TRBD1 (6 bases). CDR3 length equals 17 residues. V was trimmed by 3 bases and J by 0 bases, leaving 15 bases between them. Germline CDR1 and CDR2: KGHSH and LQKENI. The CDR3 nucleotides are TGTGCCAGCTCACCCGCCCCAGGGGCCCCCTCTGGAAACACCATATATTTT. Its translation is CASSPAPGAPSGNTIYF.

This clonotype occurred many times. The chain employs TRBV15 and TRBJ2-1, with D uncertain. CDR1 is LNHNV and CDR2 is YYDKDF in the germline V gene (reference sequence). CDR3 length: 12 amino acids. With 2 bases removed from V and 13 bases from J, the gap between germline ends came to 12 bases. The CDR3 sequence: CATSRQPQPQFF. In DNA form, the CDR3 reads TGTGCCACCAGCAGACAGCCTCAACCCCAGTTCTTC.